This T cell receptor (beta chain) emerged from a study of prognosis after radiotherapy for stage I lung cancer. Background on the study: No patients got concurrent therapy with stereotactic body radiotherapy.

General study findings and limits: Gene usage of TRBV and TRBJ reportedly differed between patients with and without metastases.

At both of two time points, around 6.2 milliliters of peripheral blood were drawn. J was trimmed by 3 bases and V by 3 bases; bases with no gene match: 7. Germline V lookup: CDR1 SGHRS, CDR2 YFSETQ. The CDR3 is 15 residues long. This clonotype was seen repeatedly, ten times or more. Its target is unknown. The TCR beta CDR3 region was amplified from genomic DNA, with two rounds of multiplex PCR being used for the amplification. Each TRBV and TRBJ gene had its own primer in the first PCR round. TCRdb re-called the multiplex PCR reads through MiXCR, storing one row per CDR3 protein. The sample shows some 30,000 distinct CDR3 sequences, 48% of them seen only once.

Sequencing used PBMCs, obtained before or after stereotactic body radiation therapy (not recorded which). The sequence came from a donor at least 50 years old with non-small cell lung cancer. The rearrangement joins TRBV5-1 to TRBJ2-5; 8 bases line up with TRBD1. This CDR3 reads CASSWTGSREETQYF. The CDR3, as DNA: TGCGCCAGCAGCTGGACAGGGTCAAGGGAAGAGACCCAGTACTTC.